This section outlines one T cell receptor beta chain sequence together with its context. This sample was taken from a study of blood T cells in healthy people across ages. A second PCR of roughly 7 to 11 cycles used a sample-barcoded 5' primer and a J-beta primer mix. TCRdb passed the 5' RACE reads through MiXCR, listing each CDR3 protein once. Found here are under 800,000 distinct CDR3 sequences, around 21% of them singletons; the top ten hold approximately 3.7%. Isolation of PBMCs gave at least 6.5 million cells per sample. CDR3 length: 13 amino acids. Germline CDR1 and CDR2: KGHDR and SFDVKD. Trimming stripped 3 bases from V and 8 bases from J, with 12 bases between.

This receptor was identified in a man in his sixties or seventies in good health. The sequencing input was blood. This chain uses TRBV24-1 with TRBJ1-2; no definite D call. The CDR3 DNA follows: TGTGCCACCAGTGATGGTAGGGTTGGAGGCTACACCTTC. It translates to CATSDGRVGGYTF.